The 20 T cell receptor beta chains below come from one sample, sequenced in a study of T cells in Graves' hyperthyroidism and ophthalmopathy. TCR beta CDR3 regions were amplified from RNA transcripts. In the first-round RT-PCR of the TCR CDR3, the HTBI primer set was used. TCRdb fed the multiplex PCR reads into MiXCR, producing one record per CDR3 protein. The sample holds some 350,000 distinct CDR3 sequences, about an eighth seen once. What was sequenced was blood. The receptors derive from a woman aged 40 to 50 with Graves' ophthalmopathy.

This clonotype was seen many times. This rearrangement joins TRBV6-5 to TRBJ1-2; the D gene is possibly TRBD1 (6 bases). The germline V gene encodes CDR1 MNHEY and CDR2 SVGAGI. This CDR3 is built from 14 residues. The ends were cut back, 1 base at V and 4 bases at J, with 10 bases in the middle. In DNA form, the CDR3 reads TGTGCCAGCAGTTACTTGGAGGGGGGCTATGGCTACACCTTC. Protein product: CASSYLEGGYGYTF.

The CDR3 region is CASSTGSYDNQPQHF. CDR3 in DNA: TGTGCCAGCAGTACCGGGTCCTATGACAATCAGCCCCAGCATTTT. The chain employs TRBV12-3 or TRBV12-4 and TRBJ1-5; the D is unclear. The CDR3 length is 15 residues. Trimming removed 5 bases at V and 3 bases at J, with 14 bases between.

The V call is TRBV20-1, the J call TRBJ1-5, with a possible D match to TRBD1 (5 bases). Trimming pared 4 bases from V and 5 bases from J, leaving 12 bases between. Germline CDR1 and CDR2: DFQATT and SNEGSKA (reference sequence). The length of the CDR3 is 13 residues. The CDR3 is CSAKQGIDQPQHF. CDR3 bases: TGCAGTGCTAAGCAGGGAATCGATCAGCCCCAGCATTTT.

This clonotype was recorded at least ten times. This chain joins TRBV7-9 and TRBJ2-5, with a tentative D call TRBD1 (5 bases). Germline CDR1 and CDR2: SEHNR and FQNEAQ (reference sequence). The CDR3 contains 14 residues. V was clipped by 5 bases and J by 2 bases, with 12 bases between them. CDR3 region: CASSRRQSQETQYF. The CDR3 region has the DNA TGTGCCAGCAGCCGGCGACAGTCTCAAGAGACCCAGTACTTC.

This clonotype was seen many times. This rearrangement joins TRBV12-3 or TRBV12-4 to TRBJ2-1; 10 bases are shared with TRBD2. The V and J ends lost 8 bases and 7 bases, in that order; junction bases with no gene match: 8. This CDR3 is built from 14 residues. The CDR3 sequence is CASGSSGRGNEQFF. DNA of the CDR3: TGTGCCAGCGGATCTAGCGGGAGAGGGAATGAGCAGTTCTTC.

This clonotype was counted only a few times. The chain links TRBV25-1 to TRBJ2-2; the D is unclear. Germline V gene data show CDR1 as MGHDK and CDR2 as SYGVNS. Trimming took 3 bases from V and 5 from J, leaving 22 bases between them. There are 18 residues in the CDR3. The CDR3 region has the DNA TGTGCCAGCAGTGACCCAGCCCAGGAGAAACAGCGAACCGGGGAGCTGTTTTTT. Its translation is CASSDPAQEKQRTGELFF.

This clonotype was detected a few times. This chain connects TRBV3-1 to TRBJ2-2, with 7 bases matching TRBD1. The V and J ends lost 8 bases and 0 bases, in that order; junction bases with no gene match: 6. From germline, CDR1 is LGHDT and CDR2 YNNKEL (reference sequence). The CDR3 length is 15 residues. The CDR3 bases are TGTGCCAGCTTAAAGACAGGGACGAACACCGGGGAGCTGTTTTTT. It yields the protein CASLKTGTNTGELFF.

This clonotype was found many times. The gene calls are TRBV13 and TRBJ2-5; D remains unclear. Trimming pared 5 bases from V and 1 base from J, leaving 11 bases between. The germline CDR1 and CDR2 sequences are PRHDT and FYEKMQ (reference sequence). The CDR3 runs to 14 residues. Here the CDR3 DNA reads TGTGCCAGCAGCGTCCGGGCCGCCCAAGAGACCCAGTACTTC. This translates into CASSVRAAQETQYF.

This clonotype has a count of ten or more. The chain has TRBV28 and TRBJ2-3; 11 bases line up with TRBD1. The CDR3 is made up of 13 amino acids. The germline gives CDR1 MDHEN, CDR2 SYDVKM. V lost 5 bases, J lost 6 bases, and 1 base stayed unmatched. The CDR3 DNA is TGTGCCAGCAGTCGGGACAGGGGGGATACGCAGTATTTT. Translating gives CASSRDRGDTQYF. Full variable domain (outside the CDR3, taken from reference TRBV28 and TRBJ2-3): DVKVTQSSRYLVKRTGEKVFLECVQDMDHENMFWYRQDPGLGLRLIYFSYDVKMKEKGDIPEGYSVSREKKERFSLILESASTNQTSMYLCASSRDRGDTQYFGPGTRLTVL.

CDR3 region: CSYPGRTSTDTQYF. DNA for the CDR3: TGCAGTTATCCCGGGAGAACTAGCACAGATACGCAGTATTTT. The chain is built from TRBV20-1 and TRBJ2-3, with D perhaps TRBD2 (6 bases). This CDR3 is built from 14 residues. CDR1 is DFQATT and CDR2 is SNEGSKA in the germline V gene (reference sequence). V lost 8 bases, J lost 0 bases, and 15 bases lay in between.

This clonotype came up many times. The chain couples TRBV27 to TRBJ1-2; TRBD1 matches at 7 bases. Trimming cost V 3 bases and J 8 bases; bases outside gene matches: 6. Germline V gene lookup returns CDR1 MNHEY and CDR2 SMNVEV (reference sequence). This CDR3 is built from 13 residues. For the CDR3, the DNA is TGTGCCAGCAGTTTCGCAGGGGGTCGGGGCTACACCTTC. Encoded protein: CASSFAGGRGYTF.

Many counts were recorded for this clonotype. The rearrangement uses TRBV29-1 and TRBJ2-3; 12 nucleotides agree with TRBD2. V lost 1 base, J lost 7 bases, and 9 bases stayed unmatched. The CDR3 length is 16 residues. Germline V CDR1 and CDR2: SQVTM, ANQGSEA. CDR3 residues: CSVEVIRLAGVNTQYF. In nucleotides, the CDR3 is TGCAGCGTTGAAGTTATAAGACTAGCGGGAGTTAATACGCAGTATTTT.

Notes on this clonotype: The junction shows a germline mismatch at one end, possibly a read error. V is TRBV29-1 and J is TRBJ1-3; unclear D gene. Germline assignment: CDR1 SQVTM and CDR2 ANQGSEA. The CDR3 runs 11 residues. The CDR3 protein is CSLAVGSTIYF. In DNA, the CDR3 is TGCAGCCTTGCGGTGGGAAGCACCATATATTTT.

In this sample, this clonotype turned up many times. The CDR3 here is CASSYSNRAGELFF. The CDR3 DNA reads TGTGCCAGCAGTTACTCGAACAGGGCCGGGGAGCTGTTTTTT. This chain joins TRBV6-5 and TRBJ2-2; a weak D match, TRBD1 (6 bases). V lost 0 bases and J lost 6, with 8 bases in between. CDR1 is MNHEY, CDR2 SVGAGI, per germline. The CDR3 is 14 residues long.

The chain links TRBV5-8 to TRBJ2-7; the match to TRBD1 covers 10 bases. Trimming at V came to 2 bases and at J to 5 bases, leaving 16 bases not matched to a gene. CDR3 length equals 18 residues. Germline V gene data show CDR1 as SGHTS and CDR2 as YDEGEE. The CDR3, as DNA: TGTGCCAGCAGCTTCGTCGGGAACCGGGACAGGGGTTTGGACGAGCAGTACTTC. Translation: CASSFVGNRDRGLDEQYF.

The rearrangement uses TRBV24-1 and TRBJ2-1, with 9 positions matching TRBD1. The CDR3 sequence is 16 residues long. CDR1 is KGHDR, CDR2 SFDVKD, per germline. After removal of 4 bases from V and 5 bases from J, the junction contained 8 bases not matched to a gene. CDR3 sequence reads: CATSEHTWTGDNEQFF. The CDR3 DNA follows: TGTGCCACCAGTGAACACACCTGGACAGGGGACAATGAGCAGTTCTTC.

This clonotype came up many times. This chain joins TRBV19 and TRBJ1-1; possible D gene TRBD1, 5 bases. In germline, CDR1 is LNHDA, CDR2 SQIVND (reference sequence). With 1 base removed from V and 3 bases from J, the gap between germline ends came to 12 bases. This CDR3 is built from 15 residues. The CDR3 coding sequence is TGTGCCAGTAGTATAGGTGGGGCAATCTACACTGAAGCTTTCTTT. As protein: CASSIGGAIYTEAFF. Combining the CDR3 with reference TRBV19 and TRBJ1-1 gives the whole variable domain DGGITQSPKYLFRKEGQNVTLSCEQNLNHDAMYWYRQDPGQGLRLIYYSQIVNDFQKGDIAEGYSVSREKKESFPLTVTSAQKNPTAFYLCASSIGGAIYTEAFFGQGTRLTVV.

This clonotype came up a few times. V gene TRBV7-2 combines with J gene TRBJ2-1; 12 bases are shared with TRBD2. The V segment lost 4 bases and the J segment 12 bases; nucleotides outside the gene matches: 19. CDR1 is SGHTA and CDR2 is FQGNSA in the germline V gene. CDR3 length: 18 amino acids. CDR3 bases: TGTGCCAGCAGCTCAGATCTAAAGACTAGCGGGAGAATAAAAGGGCAGTTCTTC. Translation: CASSSDLKTSGRIKGQFF.

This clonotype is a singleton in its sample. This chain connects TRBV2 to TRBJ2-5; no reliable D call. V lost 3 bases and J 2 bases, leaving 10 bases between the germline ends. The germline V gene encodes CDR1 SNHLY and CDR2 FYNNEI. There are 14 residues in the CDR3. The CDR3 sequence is CASSEPFLQETQYF. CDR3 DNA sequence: TGTGCCAGCAGTGAGCCCTTCCTTCAAGAGACCCAGTACTTC.

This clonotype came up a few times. The CDR3 sequence: CATSSDSSGASTDTQYF. In DNA, the CDR3 is TGTGCCACCAGCAGTGATTCTTCTGGGGCTAGCACAGATACGCAGTATTTT. The chain has TRBV15 and TRBJ2-3; D is possibly TRBD1 (5 bases). V shed 3 bases and J shed 0 bases, with 16 bases lying between them. CDR1 and CDR2 from the germline V gene are LNHNV and YYDKDF (reference sequence). The CDR3 totals 17 residues.